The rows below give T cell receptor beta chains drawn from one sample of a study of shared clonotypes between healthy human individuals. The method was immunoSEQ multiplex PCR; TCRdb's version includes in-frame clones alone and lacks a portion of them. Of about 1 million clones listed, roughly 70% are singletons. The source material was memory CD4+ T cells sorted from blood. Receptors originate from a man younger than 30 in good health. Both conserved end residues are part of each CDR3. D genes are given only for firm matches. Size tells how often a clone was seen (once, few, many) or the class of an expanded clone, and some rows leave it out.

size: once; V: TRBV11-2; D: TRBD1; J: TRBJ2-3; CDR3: CASSRGTGVISTDTQYF; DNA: TGTGCCAGCAGTCGGGGAACAGGGGTTATTTCCACAGATACGCAGTATTTT
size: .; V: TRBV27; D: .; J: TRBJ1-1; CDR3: CASSRRGGTEAFF; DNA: TGTGCCAGCAGCCGAAGGGGGGGCACTGAAGCTTTCTTT
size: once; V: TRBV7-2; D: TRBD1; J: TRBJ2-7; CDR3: CASSAPGQGANEQYF; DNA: TGTGCCAGCAGCGCCCCGGGACAGGGGGCGAACGAGCAGTACTTC
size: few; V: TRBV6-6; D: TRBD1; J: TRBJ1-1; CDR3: CASRPTGGTEAFF; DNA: TGTGCCAGCAGGCCGACAGGGGGCACTGAAGCTTTCTTT
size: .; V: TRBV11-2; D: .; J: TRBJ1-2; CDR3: CASGGRAYGYTF; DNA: TGTGCCAGCGGCGGAAGGGCCTATGGCTACACCTTC
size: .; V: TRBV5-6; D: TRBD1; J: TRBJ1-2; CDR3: CASSLEEGARSHGYTF; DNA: TGTGCCAGCAGCTTGGAGGAGGGGGCGCGGTCCCATGGCTACACCTTC
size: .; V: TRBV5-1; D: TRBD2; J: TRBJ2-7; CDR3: CASSPGLAGRYEQYF; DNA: TGCGCCAGCAGCCCCGGACTAGCGGGAAGGTACGAGCAGTACTTC
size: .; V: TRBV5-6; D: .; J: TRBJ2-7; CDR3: CASRETGSGYEQYF; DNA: TGTGCCAGCAGAGAGACGGGGTCCGGCTACGAGCAGTACTTC
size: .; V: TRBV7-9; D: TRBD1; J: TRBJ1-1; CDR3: CASSFGQGEGEAFF; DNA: TGTGCCAGCAGCTTCGGACAGGGGGAAGGTGAAGCTTTCTTT
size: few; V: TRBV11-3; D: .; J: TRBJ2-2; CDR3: CASSLGLYNTGELFF; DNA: TGTGCCAGCAGCTTAGGACTATACAACACCGGGGAGCTGTTTTTT
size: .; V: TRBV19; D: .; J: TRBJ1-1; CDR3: CASAGVEAFF; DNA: TGTGCCAGTGCAGGGGTTGAAGCTTTCTTT
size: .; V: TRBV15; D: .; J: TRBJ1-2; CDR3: CATSRDLPQSSRGYTF; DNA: TGTGCCACCAGCAGAGATTTACCGCAATCCTCTAGGGGCTACACCTTC
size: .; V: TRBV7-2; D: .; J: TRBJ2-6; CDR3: CASSLKETGANVLTF; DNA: TGTGCCAGCAGCTTAAAGGAGACTGGGGCCAACGTCCTGACTTTC
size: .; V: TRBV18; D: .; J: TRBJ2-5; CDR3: CASSPGGSAWETQYF; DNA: TGTGCCAGCTCACCGGGCGGTTCGGCATGGGAGACCCAGTACTTC
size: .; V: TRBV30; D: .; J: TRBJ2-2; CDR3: CAWSRRGPLKAGELFF; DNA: TGTGCCTGGAGTCGCCGGGGCCCCCTGAAGGCCGGGGAGCTGTTTTTT
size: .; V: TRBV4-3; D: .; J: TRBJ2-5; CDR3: CASSQVGGTQYF; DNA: TGCGCCAGCAGCCAAGTGGGCGGGACCCAGTACTTC
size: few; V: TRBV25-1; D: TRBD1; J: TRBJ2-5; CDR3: CASSKGQGFRETQYF; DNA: TGTGCCAGCAGTAAAGGACAGGGCTTTCGGGAGACCCAGTACTTC
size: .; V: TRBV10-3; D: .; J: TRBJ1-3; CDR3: CAIRKGQQGTIYF; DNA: TGTGCCATCAGGAAAGGACAGCAGGGCACCATATATTTT
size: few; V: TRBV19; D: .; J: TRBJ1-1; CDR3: CASSPSQNTEAFF; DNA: TGTGCCAGTAGTCCCTCCCAGAACACTGAAGCTTTCTTT
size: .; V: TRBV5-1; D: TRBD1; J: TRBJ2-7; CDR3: CASSRGQGGDEQYF; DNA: TGTGCCAGCAGCCGAGGACAGGGGGGCGACGAGCAGTACTTC
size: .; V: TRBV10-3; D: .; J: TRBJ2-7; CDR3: CAITGAGREQYF; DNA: TGTGCCATCACCGGGGCAGGAAGGGAGCAGTACTTC
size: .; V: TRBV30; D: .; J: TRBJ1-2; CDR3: CAWSPTDIFGYTF; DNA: TGTGCCTGGAGCCCAACGGATATATTTGGCTACACCTTC
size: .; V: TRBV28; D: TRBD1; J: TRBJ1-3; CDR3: CASSSPPGQAGGNTIYF; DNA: TGTGCCAGCAGTTCCCCCCCGGGACAGGCAGGAGGAAACACCATATATTTT
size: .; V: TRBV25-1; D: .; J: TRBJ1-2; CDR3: CASSEFGPANYGYTF; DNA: TGTGCCAGCAGTGAATTCGGCCCAGCTAACTATGGCTACACCTTC
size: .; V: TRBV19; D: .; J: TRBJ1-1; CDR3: CASSIGRKNTEAFF; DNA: TGTGCCAGTAGTATAGGACGGAAGAACACTGAAGCTTTCTTT
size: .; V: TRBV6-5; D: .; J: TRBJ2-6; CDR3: CASSPGFGANVLTF; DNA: TGTGCCAGCAGTCCAGGGTTTGGGGCCAACGTCCTGACTTTC
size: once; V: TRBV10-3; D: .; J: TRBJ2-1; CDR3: CAISERWSYNEQFF; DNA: TGTGCCATCAGTGAGAGGTGGTCCTACAATGAGCAGTTCTTC
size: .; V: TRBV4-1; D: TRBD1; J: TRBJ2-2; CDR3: CASSPLTGSTGELFF; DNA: TGCGCCAGCAGCCCGCTGACAGGGAGCACCGGGGAGCTGTTTTTT
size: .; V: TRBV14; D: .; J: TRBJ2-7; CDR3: CASSPLITGSSYEQYF; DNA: TGTGCCAGCAGCCCCTTAATTACCGGGTCCTCCTACGAGCAGTACTTC
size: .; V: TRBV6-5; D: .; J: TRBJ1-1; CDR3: CASGRGLTEAFF; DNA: TGTGCCAGCGGCCGGGGGCTCACTGAAGCTTTCTTT
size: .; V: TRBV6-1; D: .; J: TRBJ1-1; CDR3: CASSDPFTGLTEAFF; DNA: TGTGCCAGCAGTGATCCCTTCACAGGGCTCACTGAAGCTTTCTTT
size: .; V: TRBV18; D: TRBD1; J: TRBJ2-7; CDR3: CASSEGARVYEQYF; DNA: TGTGCCAGCTCCGAGGGGGCGCGGGTCTACGAGCAGTACTTC
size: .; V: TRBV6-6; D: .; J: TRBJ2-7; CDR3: CASSYGGGAYEQYF; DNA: TGTGCCAGCAGTTATGGAGGGGGCGCATACGAGCAGTACTTC
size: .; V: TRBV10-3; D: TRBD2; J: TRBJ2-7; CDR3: CAISDSSGNLYEQYF; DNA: TGTGCCATCAGTGATTCTAGCGGGAACCTATACGAGCAGTACTTC
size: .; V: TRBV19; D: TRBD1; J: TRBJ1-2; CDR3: CASSSAGTGDWGYTF; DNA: TGTGCCAGTAGTTCGGCCGGGACAGGGGATTGGGGCTACACCTTC
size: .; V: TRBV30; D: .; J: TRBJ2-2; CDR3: CAWSGEGELFF; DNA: TGTGCCTGGAGTGGGGAAGGGGAGCTGTTTTTT
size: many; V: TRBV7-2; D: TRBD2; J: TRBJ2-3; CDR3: CASTAGGYNTDTQYF; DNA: TGTGCCAGCACAGCGGGGGGGTACAACACAGATACGCAGTATTTT
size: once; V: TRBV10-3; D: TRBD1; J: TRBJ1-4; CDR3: CAISESTGGGEKLFF; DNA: TGTGCCATCAGTGAGTCGACAGGGGGCGGCGAAAAACTGTTTTTT
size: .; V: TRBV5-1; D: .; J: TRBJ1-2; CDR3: CASSLGTGRDGYTF; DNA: TGCGCCAGCAGCTTGGGGACGGGGAGAGATGGCTACACCTTC
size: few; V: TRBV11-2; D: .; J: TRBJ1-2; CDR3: CASSLRALYGYTF; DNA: TGTGCCAGCAGCTTACGGGCCCTCTATGGCTACACCTTC
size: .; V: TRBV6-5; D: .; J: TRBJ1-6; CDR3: CASSPTDWNSPLHF; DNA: TGTGCCAGCAGTCCGACAGACTGGAATTCACCCCTCCACTTT
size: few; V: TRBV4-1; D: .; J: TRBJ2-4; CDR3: CASSQDWGLAKNIQYF; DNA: TGCGCCAGCAGCCAAGATTGGGGGTTAGCCAAAAACATTCAGTACTTC
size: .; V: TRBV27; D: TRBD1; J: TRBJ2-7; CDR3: CASSSYLPGDRSSYEQYF; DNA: TGTGCCAGCAGTTCATATCTCCCTGGGGACAGGTCTTCCTACGAGCAGTACTTC
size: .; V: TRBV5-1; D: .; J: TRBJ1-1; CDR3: CASSSGTGNTEAFF; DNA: TGCGCCAGCAGCTCTGGCACAGGCAACACTGAAGCTTTCTTT
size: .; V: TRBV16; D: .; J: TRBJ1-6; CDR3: CASSPIRYSPLHF; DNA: TGTGCCAGCAGCCCAATCCGTTATTCACCCCTCCACTTT
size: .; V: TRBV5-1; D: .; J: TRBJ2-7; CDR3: CASSKQGSYEQYF; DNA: TGCGCCAGCAGTAAACAGGGCTCGTACGAGCAGTACTTC
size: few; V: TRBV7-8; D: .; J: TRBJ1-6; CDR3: CATRSSYNSPLHF; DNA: TGTGCCACCAGGAGCTCCTATAATTCACCCCTCCACTTT
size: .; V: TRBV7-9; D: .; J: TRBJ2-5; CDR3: CASNLGLTGPETQYF; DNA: TGTGCCAGCAACTTAGGCCTTACAGGGCCAGAGACCCAGTACTTC
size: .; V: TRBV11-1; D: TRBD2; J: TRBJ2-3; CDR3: CASSLLAGGTGDTQYF; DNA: TGTGCCAGCAGCTTACTTGCGGGGGGGACGGGAGATACGCAGTATTTT
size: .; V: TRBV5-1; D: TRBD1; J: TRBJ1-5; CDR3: CASSWDSPDQPQHF; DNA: TGCGCCAGCAGCTGGGACAGTCCCGATCAGCCCCAGCATTTT
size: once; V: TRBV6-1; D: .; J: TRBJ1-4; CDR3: CASRRPGIPEKLFF; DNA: TGTGCCAGCCGACGGCCCGGCATCCCGGAAAAACTGTTTTTT
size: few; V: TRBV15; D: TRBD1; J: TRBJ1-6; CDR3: CATSWGQGTSPLHF; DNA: TGTGCCACCAGCTGGGGACAGGGAACATCACCCCTCCACTTT